This T cell receptor beta chain is drawn from a study of T cell repertoires in cytomegalovirus infection. MiXCR, applied by TCRdb to the reads, yields one record per CDR3 protein. This sample has 8,000 or so distinct CDR3 sequences, with around 50% found just once. This CDR3 has 13 residues. Trimming pared 0 bases from V and 5 bases from J, leaving 7 bases between. Germline-derived CDR1 and CDR2 are SGHTA and FQGTGA. This clonotype has a handful of counts. Its specificity is unknown. This clonotype originated in a human donor in good health (CMV status not recorded). Some clones in this sample may be carry-over from other donors' samples. The sequenced material came from PBMCs, sequenced either directly or after in vitro stimulation (not recorded which). This sequence joins TRBV7-3 and TRBJ1-1, with TRBD1 as a possible D gene (6 bases). The CDR3: CASSLTGGTEAFF. DNA of the CDR3: TGTGCCAGCAGCTTAACAGGGGGGACTGAAGCTTTCTTT.